This T cell receptor (beta chain) appears in the sequencing data of a study of shared clonotypes between healthy human individuals. Findings and limits, study-wide: Sequencing depth was predicted to influence how clonotypes are shared among donors. With few donors, the genetic and exposure-history diversity represented was limited.

Repertoires were generated with immunoSEQ multiplex PCR, while TCRdb's copy carries only in-frame clones and drops some. The sample gives around 2,000,000 clones, roughly 95% of which show up once; approximately 0.13% is in the top ten. Remarks on this clone: The antigen remains undetermined.

This CDR3 has 16 residues. Germline V CDR1 and CDR2: SGHTS, YDEGEE. V was pared by 5 bases and J by 4 bases, with 19 bases between. The source of this sequence is a man aged 18 to 30 in good health. The chain links TRBV5-8 to TRBJ1-5, with D unresolved. The specimen sequenced was naive CD4+ T cells sorted from blood. Subset: CD45RA+ positively selected. The CDR3 protein is CASRSDGVWPNQPQHF. As DNA, the CDR3 is TGTGCCAGCAGGAGTGATGGGGTATGGCCAAATCAGCCCCAGCATTTT.